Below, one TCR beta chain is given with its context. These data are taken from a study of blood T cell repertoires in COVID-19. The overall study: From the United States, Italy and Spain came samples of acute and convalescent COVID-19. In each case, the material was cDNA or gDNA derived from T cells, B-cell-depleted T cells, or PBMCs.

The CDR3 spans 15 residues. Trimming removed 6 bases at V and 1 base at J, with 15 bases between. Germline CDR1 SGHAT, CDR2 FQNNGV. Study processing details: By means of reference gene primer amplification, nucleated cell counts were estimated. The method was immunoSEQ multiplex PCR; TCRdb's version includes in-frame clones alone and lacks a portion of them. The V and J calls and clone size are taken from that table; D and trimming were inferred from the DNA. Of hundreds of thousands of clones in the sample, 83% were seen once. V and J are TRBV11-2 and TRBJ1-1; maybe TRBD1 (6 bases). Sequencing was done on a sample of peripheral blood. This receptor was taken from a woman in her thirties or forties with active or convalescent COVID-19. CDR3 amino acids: CASSPLGRGNTEAFF. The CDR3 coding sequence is TGTGCCAGCAGTCCCCTGGGCAGGGGGAACACTGAAGCTTTCTTT. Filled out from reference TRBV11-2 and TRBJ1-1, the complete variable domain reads EAGVAQSPRYKIIEKRQSVAFWCNPISGHATLYWYQQILGQGPKLLIQFQNNGVVDDSQLPKDRFSAERLKGVDSTLKIQPAKLEDSAVYLCASSPLGRGNTEAFFGQGTRLTVV.